This T cell receptor (beta chain) was profiled in a study of metastatic and nonmetastatic thyroid tumors (TCRdb year 2020). Regarding the complete study: The researchers compared repertoires between peripheral blood samples and tumor or nodule tissue samples from patients with malignant or benign thyroid disease.

This clone was observed many times. The specificity of this receptor is unknown. There are no base qualities to consult, and no much larger clone falls within one base. Distinct nucleotide sequences in the sample also encode this CDR3. Taken from cysteine to phenylalanine, the CDR3 has 15 residues. Just CDR3 DNA is preserved here, 45 bases in frame from base 1. The germline V gene yields SGHTS for CDR1 and YDEGEE for CDR2. V is reduced by 3 bases and J by 5 bases, leaving a spacing of 14 bases between them. Receptors were amplified or captured by PCR. The sequencer listed for this sample is Illumina HiSeq 4000. High-throughput sequencing was used to profile the TCR beta-chain CDR3 region of every patient. The study's processing was this. CDR3 differences across clinicopathological groups were used to build a classifier for discriminating distant-metastatic papillary thyroid cancer patients. The Shannon index was used to measure repertoire diversity, and the Morisita-Horn index was used to measure how similar tumor and blood repertoires were. TCRdb reanalyzed the raw reads on its own, using fastp at Q25 for trimming and MiXCR for clone calling, and kept in-frame beta chains. For this entry, the V and J calls and clone size follow TCRdb and not the study's own pipeline. The table for this sample lists about 21,000 clones; about a sixth of them were counted only once. The biggest ten clones account for 8% to 13% of the sample.

What the study reported, not specific to this receptor: In both blood and tumor samples, malignant tumors were reported to have significantly higher TCR beta diversity than benign nodules.

Before undergoing thyroid surgery, none of the patients had been given any kind of treatment. Using T-cell receptor beta sequencing, the study looked back at clinical samples from patients collected from 2012 to 2018. Recombination linked TRBV5-8 to TRBJ1-4; a tentative D match to TRBD1 spans 6 bases. Input material: tumor tissue. The clonotype originates from a female donor with papillary thyroid cancer or a benign thyroid nodule (not recorded which). Some clones in this sample may be carry-over from other donors' samples. The CDR3 in this case is CASSSTGIGNEKLFF. Read as DNA, the sequence is TGTGCCAGCAGCTCCACAGGGATAGGAAATGAAAAACTGTTTTTT.